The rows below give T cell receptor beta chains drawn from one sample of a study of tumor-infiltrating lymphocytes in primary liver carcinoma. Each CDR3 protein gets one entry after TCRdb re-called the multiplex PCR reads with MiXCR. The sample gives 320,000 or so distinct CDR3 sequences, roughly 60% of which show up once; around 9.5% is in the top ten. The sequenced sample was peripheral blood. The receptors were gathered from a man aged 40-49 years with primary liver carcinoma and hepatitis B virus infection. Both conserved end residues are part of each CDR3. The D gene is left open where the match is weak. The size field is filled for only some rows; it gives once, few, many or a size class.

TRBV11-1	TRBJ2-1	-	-	CTSSSSGTPAYNEQFF	TGTACCAGCAGCTCATCCGGGACTCCGGCCTACAATGAGCAGTTCTTC
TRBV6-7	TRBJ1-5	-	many	CASTCRAIYQPQHF	TGTGCCAGCACATGCCGGGCTATTTATCAGCCCCAGCATTTT
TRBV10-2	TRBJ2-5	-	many	CASSRALADQETQYF	TGCGCCAGCAGTCGGGCCTTAGCGGACCAAGAGACCCAGTACTTC
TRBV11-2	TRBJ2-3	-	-	CASTLRPTWGDTQYF	TGTGCCAGCACCTTACGACCGACGTGGGGAGATACGCAGTATTTT
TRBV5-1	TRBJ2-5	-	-	CASSLDGKETQYF	TGCGCCAGCAGCTTAGATGGAAAAGAGACCCAGTACTTC
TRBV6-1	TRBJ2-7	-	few	CASSEVSNREQYF	TGTGCCAGCAGTGAAGTAAGTAATCGCGAGCAGTACTTC
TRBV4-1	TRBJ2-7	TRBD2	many	CASSPGTSGYYSYEQYF	TGCGCCAGCAGCCCCGGGACTAGCGGGTATTACTCCTACGAGCAGTACTTC
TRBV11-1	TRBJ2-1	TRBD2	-	CASSFGTSGSGDEQFF	TGTGCCAGCAGCTTTGGCACTAGCGGGAGTGGCGATGAGCAGTTCTTC
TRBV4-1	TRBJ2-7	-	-	CASSHSIRLEQYF	TGCGCCAGCAGCCATTCTATTAGGTTGGAGCAGTACTTC
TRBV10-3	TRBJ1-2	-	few	CASISDYNYGYTF	TGTGCCTCCATATCGGACTATAACTATGGCTACACCTTC
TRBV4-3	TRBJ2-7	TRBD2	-	CASSQLIGTSGTYEQYF	TGCGCCAGCAGCCAACTTATCGGGACTAGCGGGACCTACGAGCAGTACTTC
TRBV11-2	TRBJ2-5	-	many	CASSSGYQETQYF	TGTGCCAGCAGCTCCGGGTACCAAGAGACCCAGTACTTC
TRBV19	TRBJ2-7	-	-	CASSIGGQAPEQYF	TGTGCCAGTAGTATAGGGGGACAAGCACCGGAGCAGTACTTC
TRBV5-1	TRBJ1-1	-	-	CASSPGAQGTEAFF	TGCGCCAGCAGCCCTGGGGCCCAGGGAACTGAAGCTTTCTTT
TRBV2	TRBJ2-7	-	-	CASSTNRAVYEQYF	TGTGCCAGCAGTACCAACAGGGCCGTCTACGAGCAGTACTTC
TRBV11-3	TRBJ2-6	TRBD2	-	CANSLGLSASGRAGANVLTF	TGTGCCAACAGCCTGGGTCTTTCGGCTAGCGGGAGAGCTGGGGCCAACGTCCTGACTTTC
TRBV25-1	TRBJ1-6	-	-	CACSAAGVGSSLHF	TGTGCCTGCAGTGCAGCAGGGGTAGGATCATCCCTCCACTTT
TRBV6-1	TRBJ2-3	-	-	CANRNFRKGIYQPQYF	TGTGCCAACAGGAACTTTAGGAAGGGGATTTATCAGCCCCAGTATTTT
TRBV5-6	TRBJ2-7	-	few	CASSLGYRADEQYF	TGTGCCAGCAGCTTGGGGTACAGGGCAGACGAGCAGTACTTC
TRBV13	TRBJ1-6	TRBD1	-	CASSPGCRGRLPLHF	TGTGCCAGCAGCCCCGGGTGCAGGGGGCGTCTGCCCCTCCACTTT
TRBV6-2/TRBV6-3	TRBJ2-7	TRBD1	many	CASSWDRAFYEQYF	TGTGCCAGCAGTTGGGACAGGGCTTTCTACGAGCAGTACTTC
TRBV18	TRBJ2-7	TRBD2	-	CASSAGAPSEQYF	TGTGCCAGCTCTGCGGGAGCGCCCTCCGAGCAGTACTTC
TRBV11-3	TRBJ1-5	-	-	CASSRGGTGCNQPQHF	TGTGCCAGCAGTCGGGGAGGTACGGGTTGTAATCAGCCCCAGCATTTT
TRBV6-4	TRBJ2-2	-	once	CASSPLSDTGELFF	TGTGCCAGCAGTCCCTTATCAGACACCGGGGAGCTGTTTTTT
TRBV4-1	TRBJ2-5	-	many	CASSLTSQETQYF	TGCGCCAGCAGCCTGACTAGTCAAGAGACCCAGTACTTC
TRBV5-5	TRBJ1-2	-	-	CASSQRTNEEYGYTF	TGTGCCAGCAGCCAACGGACCAATGAGGAGTATGGCTACACCTTC
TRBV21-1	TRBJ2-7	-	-	CASSKKWDRGGYEQYF	TGTGCCAGCAGCAAAAAATGGGACAGGGGAGGCTACGAGCAGTACTTC
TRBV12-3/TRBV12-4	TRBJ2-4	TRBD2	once	CASSPWGSGSGNIQYF	TGTGCCAGCAGTCCCTGGGGTAGCGGGAGTGGGAACATTCAGTACTTC
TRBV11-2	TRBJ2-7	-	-	CASSLRPSELSGYEQYF	TGTGCCAGCAGTTTAAGGCCTAGCGAGTTATCGGGCTACGAGCAGTACTTC
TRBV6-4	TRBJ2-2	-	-	CASNEQLNTGELFF	TGTGCCAGCAATGAACAGCTGAACACCGGGGAGCTGTTTTTT
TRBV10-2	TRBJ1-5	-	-	CDSSELGGSGNQPQHF	TGCGACAGCAGTGAGTTGGGGGGATCCGGCAATCAGCCCCAGCATTTT
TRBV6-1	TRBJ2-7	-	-	CASSLGGARSYEQYF	TGTGCCAGCAGCCTCGGCGGTGCTCGCAGCTACGAGCAGTACTTC
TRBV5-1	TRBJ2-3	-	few	CASSGAAGTGTDTQYF	TGCGCCAGCAGCGGGGCGGCAGGGACGGGCACAGATACGCAGTATTTT
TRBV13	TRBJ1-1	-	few	CASSFLGYTEAFF	TGTGCCAGCAGCTTTCTGGGGTACACTGAAGCTTTCTTT
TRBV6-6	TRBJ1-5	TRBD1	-	CASKGQYSNQSQHF	TGTGCCAGCAAGGGACAGTATAGCAATCAGTCCCAGCATTTT
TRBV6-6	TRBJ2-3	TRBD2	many	CASSPNSGTAQYF	TGTGCCAGCAGTCCTAATAGCGGGACGGCGCAGTATTTT
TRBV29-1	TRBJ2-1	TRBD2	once	CSVAGGPLNEHYF	TGCAGCGTAGCGGGAGGGCCTCTGAATGAGCACTACTTC
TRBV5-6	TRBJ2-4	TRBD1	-	CASSCGGLGGNIQYF	TGTGCCAGCAGCTGTGGTGGCCTAGGGGGCAACATTCAGTACTTC
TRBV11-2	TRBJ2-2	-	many	CASSPQMAGRTGELFF	TGTGCCAGCAGCCCCCAGATGGCGGGACGCACCGGGGAGCTGTTTTTT
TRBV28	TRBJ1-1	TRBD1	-	CASSGDRERNTEAFF	TGTGCCAGCAGTGGGGACAGGGAACGGAACACTGAAGCTTTCTTT
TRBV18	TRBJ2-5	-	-	CASSPPGLIQETQYF	TGTGCCAGCTCACCACCCGGACTTATTCAAGAGACCCAGTACTTC
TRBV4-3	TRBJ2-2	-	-	CASSRDRTGTGELFF	TGCGCAAGCAGCCGAGACCGTACGGGCACCGGGGAGCTGTTTTTT
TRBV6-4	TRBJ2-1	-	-	CASSAEDGDEQFF	TGTGCCAGCTCAGCGGAGGACGGGGATGAGCAGTTCTTC
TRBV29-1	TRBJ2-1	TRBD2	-	CSGGTSGNTYNEQSF	TGCAGCGGGGGGACTAGCGGGAATACTTACAATGAGCAGTCCTTC
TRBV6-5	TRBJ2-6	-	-	CASSWDGSSGANVRTF	TGTGCCAGCAGTTGGGACGGAAGCTCTGGGGCCAACGTCCGGACTTTC
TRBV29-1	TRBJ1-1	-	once	CSRGLTGNEAFF	TGCAGCAGGGGGTTGACAGGAAACGAAGCTTTCTTT
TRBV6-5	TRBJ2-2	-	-	CASRYTGLGGELFF	TGTGCCAGCAGATACACGGGGCTTGGCGGGGAGCTGTTTTTT
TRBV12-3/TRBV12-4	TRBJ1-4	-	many	CASSFNGFDEKLFF	TGTGCCAGCAGTTTTAACGGCTTCGATGAAAAACTGTTTTTT